The source of this T cell receptor beta chain is a study of blood T cell repertoires in COVID-19. Study background: The study drew acute and convalescent COVID-19 samples from the United States, Italy and Spain. PBMCs, B-cell-depleted T cells, or T cells provided the cDNA or gDNA that made up the material.

Per the study methods: Reference gene primer amplification gave nucleated cell count estimates. The repertoire was sequenced with immunoSEQ multiplex PCR; TCRdb's copy has only in-frame clones and lacks some. V and J calls and clone size follow that table, whereas D and trimming were derived from the DNA. The table has over 300,000 clones, 90% seen once. The CDR3 is 14 residues long. Between the trimmed V and J ends, which lost 4 bases and 0 bases, there was a span of 9 bases. CDR1 is LNHNV, CDR2 YYDKDF, per germline (reference sequence). The TCR comes from a man aged 18-30 years with active or convalescent COVID-19. The gene calls are TRBV15 and TRBJ1-2; D might be TRBD1 (5 bases). Sequences were obtained from peripheral blood. The CDR3 protein is CATSTGKANYGYTF. The CDR3 DNA follows: TGTGCCACCAGCACAGGGAAAGCTAACTATGGCTACACCTTC. The whole variable domain, remainder taken from reference TRBV15 and TRBJ1-2, is DAMVIQNPRYQVTQFGKPVTLSCSQTLNHNVMYWYQQKSSQAPKLLFHYYDKDFNNEADTPDNFQSRRPNTSFCFLDIRSPGLGDTAMYLCATSTGKANYGYTFGSGTRLTVV.